Following are 2 T cell receptor beta chains from one sample sequenced in a study of Tregs in tolerant kidney transplant recipients. The repertoire was sequenced with immunoSEQ multiplex PCR; TCRdb's copy has only in-frame clones and lacks some. The sample has around 230,000 clones, 65% to 85% seen once. Input material: CD4+ T cells from blood. Receptors were obtained from a human donor in good health.

In this sample, this clone turned up once. V and J are TRBV6-5 and TRBJ1-1, with 8 positions matching TRBD1. The V gene's germline CDR1 is MNHEY and CDR2 SVGAGI. J gave up 7 bases and V 4 bases, and 11 bases lay outside the gene matches. The CDR3 is 15 amino acids. The CDR3 sequence is CASSSSGTGGREAFF. The CDR3, as DNA: TGTGCCAGCAGTTCGTCCGGGACAGGTGGCCGTGAAGCTTTCTTT.

On this clone itself: This CDR3 is also generated by other DNA sequences in the sample. V usage is TRBV18 and J usage is TRBJ2-5; D gene uncertain. V shed 3 bases and J shed 5 bases, with 4 bases lying between them. Per the germline V gene, CDR1 is KGHSH and CDR2 is LQKENI. This CDR3 contains 11 residues. In DNA, the CDR3 is TGTGCCAGCTCACCTTCCGAGACCCAGTACTTC. Protein sequence: CASSPSETQYF.